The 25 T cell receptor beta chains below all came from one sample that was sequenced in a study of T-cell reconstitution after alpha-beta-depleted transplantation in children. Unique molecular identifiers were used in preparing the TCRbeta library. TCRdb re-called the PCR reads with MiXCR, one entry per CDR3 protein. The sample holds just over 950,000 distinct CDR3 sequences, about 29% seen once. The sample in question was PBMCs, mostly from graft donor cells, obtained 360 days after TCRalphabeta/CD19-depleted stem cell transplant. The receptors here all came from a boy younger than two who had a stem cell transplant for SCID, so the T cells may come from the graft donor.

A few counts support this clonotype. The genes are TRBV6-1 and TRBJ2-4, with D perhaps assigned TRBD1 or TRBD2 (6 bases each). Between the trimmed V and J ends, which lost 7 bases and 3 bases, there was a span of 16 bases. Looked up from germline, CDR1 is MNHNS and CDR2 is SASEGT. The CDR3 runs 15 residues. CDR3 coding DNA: TGTGCCAGCACCCCAGGGGTAGCGGTCAAAAACATTCAGTACTTC. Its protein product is CASTPGVAVKNIQYF.

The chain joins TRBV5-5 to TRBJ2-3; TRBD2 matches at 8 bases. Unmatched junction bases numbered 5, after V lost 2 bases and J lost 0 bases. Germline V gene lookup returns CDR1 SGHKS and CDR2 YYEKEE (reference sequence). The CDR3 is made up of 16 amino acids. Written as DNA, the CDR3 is TGTGCCAGCAGCTTACGAGCGGGGGTAAGCACAGATACGCAGTATTTT. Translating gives CASSLRAGVSTDTQYF.

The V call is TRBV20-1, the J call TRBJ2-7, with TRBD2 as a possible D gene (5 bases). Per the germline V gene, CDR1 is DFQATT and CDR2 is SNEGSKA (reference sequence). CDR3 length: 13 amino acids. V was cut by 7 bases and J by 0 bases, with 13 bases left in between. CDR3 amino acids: CSVDRGVSYEQYF. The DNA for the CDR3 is TGCAGTGTTGACCGGGGTGTCTCCTACGAGCAGTACTTC.

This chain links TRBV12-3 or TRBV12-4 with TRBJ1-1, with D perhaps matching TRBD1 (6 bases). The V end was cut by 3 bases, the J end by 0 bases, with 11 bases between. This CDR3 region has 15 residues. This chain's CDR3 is CASSFNRALNTEAFF. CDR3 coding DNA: TGTGCCAGCAGTTTTAACAGGGCGTTGAACACTGAAGCTTTCTTT.

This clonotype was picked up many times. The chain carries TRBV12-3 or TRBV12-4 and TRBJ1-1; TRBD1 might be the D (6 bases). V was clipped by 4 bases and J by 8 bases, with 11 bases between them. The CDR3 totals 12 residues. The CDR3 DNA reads TGTGCCAGCAGTTACCCGGGGGGCGAAGCTTTCTTT. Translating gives CASSYPGGEAFF.

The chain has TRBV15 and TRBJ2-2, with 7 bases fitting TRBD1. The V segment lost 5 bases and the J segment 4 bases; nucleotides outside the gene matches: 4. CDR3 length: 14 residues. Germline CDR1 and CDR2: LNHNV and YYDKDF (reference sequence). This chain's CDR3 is CATSDRDGTGELFF. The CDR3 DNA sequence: TGTGCCACCAGCGACAGGGACGGCACCGGGGAGCTGTTTTTT.

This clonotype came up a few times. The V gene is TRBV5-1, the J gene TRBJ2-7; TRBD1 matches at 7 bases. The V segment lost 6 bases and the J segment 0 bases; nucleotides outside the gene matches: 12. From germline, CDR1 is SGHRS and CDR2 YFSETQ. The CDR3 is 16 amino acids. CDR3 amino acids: CASTKDRTSPSYEQYF. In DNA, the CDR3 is TGCGCCAGCACCAAGGACAGGACCTCCCCCTCCTACGAGCAGTACTTC. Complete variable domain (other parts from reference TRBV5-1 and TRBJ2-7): KAGVTQTPRYLIKTRGQQVTLSCSPISGHRSVSWYQQTPGQGLQFLFEYFSETQRNKGNFPGRFSGRQFSNSRSEMNVSTLELGDSALYLCASTKDRTSPSYEQYFGPGTRLTVT.

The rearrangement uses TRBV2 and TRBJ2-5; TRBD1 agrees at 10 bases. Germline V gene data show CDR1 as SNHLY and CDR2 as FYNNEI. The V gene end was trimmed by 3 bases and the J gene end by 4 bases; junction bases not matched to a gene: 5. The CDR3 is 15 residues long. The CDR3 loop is CASSERTGGSETQYF. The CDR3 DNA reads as TGTGCCAGCAGTGAGAGGACAGGGGGATCAGAGACCCAGTACTTC. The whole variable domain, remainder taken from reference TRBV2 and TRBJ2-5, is EPEVTQTPSHQVTQMGQEVILRCVPISNHLYFYWYRQILGQKVEFLVSFYNNEISEKSEIFDDQFSVERPDGSNFTLKIRSTKLEDSAMYFCASSERTGGSETQYFGPGTRLLVL.

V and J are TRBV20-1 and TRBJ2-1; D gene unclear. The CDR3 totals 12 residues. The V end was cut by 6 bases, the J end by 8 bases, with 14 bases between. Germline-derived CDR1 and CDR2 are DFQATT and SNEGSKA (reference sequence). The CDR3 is CSADAILDEQFF. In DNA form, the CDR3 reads TGCAGTGCAGATGCGATCCTCGATGAGCAGTTCTTC.

CDR3 nucleotides: TGCGCCAGCAGCCCGGACAATCCAAAGAGGGATGAGCAGTTCTTC. As protein: CASSPDNPKRDEQFF. V is TRBV5-1 and J is TRBJ2-1, with D perhaps assigned TRBD1 or TRBD2 (5 bases each). The CDR3 is made up of 15 amino acids. With 4 bases removed from V and 8 bases from J, the gap between germline ends came to 19 bases. The germline gives CDR1 SGHRS, CDR2 YFSETQ.

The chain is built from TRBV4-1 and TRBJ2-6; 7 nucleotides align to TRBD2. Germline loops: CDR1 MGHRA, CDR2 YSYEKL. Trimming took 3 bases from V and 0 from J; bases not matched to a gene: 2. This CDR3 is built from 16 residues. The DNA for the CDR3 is TGCGCCAGCAGCCACGCGGGAGACTCTGGGGCCAACGTCCTGACTTTC. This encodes CASSHAGDSGANVLTF.

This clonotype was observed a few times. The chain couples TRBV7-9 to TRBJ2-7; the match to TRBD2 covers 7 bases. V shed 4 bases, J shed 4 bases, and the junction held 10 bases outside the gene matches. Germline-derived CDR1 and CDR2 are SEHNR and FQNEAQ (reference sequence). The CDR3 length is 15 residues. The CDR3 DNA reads TGTGCCAGCAGCTCCCTTGGGCTAGCGGCGTACGAGCAGTACTTC. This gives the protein CASSSLGLAAYEQYF.

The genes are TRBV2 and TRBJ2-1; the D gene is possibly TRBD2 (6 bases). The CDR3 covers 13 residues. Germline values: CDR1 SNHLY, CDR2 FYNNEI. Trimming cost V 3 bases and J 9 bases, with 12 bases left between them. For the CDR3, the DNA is TGTGCCAGCAGTGAGGAGGGTTTTGGTGAGCAGTTCTTC. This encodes CASSEEGFGEQFF.

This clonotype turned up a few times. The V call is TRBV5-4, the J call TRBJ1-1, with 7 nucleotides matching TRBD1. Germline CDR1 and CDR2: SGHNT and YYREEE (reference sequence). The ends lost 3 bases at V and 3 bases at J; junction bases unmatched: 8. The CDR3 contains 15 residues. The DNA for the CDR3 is TGTGCCAGCAGCTCCACAGGGGAGGGGGACACTGAAGCTTTCTTT. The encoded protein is CASSSTGEGDTEAFF. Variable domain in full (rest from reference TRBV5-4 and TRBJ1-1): ETGVTQSPTHLIKTRGQQVTLRCSSQSGHNTVSWYQQALGQGPQFIFQYYREEENGRGNFPPRFSGLQFPNYSSELNVNALELDDSALYLCASSSTGEGDTEAFFGQGTRLTVV.

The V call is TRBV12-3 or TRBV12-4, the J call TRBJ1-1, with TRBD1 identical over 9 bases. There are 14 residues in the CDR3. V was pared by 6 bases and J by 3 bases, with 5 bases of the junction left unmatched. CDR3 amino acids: CASSGQGIHTEAFF. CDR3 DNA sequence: TGTGCCAGCAGCGGACAGGGGATTCACACTGAAGCTTTCTTT.

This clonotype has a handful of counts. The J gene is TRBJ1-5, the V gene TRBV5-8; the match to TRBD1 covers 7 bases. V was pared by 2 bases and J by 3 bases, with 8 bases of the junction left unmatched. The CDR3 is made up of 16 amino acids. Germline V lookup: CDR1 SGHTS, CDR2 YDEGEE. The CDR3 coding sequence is TGTGCCAGCAGCTTTGGGTTTGGGACAGACAATCAGCCCCAGCATTTT. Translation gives CASSFGFGTDNQPQHF.

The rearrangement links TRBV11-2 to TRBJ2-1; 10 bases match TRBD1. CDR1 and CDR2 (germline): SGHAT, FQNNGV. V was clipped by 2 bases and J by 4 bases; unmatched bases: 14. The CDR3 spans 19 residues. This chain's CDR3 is CASSLKGSLRDRGYNEQFF. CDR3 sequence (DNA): TGTGCCAGCAGCTTAAAAGGGTCCCTCCGGGACAGGGGTTACAATGAGCAGTTCTTC.

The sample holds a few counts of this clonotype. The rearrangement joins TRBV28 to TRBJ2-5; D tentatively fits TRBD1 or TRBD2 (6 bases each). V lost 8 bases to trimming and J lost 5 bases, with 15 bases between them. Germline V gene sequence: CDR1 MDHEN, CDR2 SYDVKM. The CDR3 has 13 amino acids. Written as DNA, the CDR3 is TGTGCCAGCGAATCGGGGGCCGGGGAGACCCAGTACTTC. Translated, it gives CASESGAGETQYF.

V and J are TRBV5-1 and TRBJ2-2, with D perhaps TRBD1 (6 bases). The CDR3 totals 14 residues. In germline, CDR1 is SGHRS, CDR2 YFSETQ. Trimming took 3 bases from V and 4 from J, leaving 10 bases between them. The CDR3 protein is CASSSEGGTGELFF. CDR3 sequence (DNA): TGCGCCAGCAGCTCCGAAGGGGGCACCGGGGAGCTGTTTTTT.

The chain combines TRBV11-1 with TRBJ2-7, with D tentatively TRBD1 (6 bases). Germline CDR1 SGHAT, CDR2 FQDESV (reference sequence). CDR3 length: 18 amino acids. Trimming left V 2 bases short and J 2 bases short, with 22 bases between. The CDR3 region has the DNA TGTGCCAGCAGCTTACCGGATGTGCCGGGACATACCCCCTACGAGCAGTACTTC. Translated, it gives CASSLPDVPGHTPYEQYF.

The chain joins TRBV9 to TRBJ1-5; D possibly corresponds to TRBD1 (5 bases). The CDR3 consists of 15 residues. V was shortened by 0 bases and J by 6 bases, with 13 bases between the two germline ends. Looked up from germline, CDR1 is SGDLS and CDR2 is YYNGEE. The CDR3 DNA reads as TGTGCCAGCAGCGTAGAGGGGAACATGGGTCAGCCCCAGCATTTT. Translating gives CASSVEGNMGQPQHF.

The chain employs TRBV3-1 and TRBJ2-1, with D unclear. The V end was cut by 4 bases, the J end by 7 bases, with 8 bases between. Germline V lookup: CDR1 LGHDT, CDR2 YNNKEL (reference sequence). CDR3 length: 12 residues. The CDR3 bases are TGTGCCAGCAGCCTTCAGCAGAATGAGCAGTTCTTC. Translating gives CASSLQQNEQFF.

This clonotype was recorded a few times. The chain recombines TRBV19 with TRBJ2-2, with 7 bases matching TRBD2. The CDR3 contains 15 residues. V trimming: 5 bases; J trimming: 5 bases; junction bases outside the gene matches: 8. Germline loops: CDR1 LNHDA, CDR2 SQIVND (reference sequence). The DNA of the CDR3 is TGTGCCAGTAGTGGGCGGGGGAATGGGACCGGGGAGCTGTTTTTT. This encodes CASSGRGNGTGELFF.

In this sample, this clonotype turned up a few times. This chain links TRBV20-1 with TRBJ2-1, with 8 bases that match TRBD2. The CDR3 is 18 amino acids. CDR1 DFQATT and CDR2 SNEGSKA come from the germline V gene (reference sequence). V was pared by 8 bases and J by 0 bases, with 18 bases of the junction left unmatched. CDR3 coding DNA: TGCAGTCCATTAAACCGGCGGGGGGAGGGCAGCTCCTACAATGAGCAGTTCTTC. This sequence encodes CSPLNRRGEGSSYNEQFF.

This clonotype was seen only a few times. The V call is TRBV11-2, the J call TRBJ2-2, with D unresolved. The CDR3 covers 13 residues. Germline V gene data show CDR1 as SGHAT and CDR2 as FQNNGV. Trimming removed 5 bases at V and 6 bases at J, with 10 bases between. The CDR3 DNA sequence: TGTGCCAGCAGCCCCTTTAGGGCCGGGGAGCTGTTTTTT. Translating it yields CASSPFRAGELFF.